This T cell receptor beta chain was documented in a study of CD8 T cells in ankylosing spondylitis. TCR beta libraries were made by quantitative 5'-RACE with molecular barcodes. TCRdb analysed the 5' RACE reads with MiXCR anew, one entry per CDR3 protein. The sample has a few hundred thousand distinct CDR3 sequences, approximately 20% seen once. Study-level results: What appeared characteristic of ankylosing spondylitis blood was a TCR beta motif of eight highly homologous variants.

Germline V gives CDR1 DFQATT, CDR2 SNEGSKA (reference sequence). This CDR3 region has 16 residues. Germline trimming cut 3 bases from V and 3 bases from J; bases unmatched to any gene: 9. This clonotype came up a few times. Its target is not known. This receptor was obtained from a male donor with ankylosing spondylitis. Sequencing was carried out using blood, either unsorted or a sorted T cell fraction (not recorded which). The rearrangement joins TRBV20-1 to TRBJ2-1, with TRBD2 matching over 9 bases. The CDR3 spells CSARGQTSGNYNEQFF. The CDR3 DNA reads TGCAGTGCTAGGGGACAGACTAGCGGAAACTACAATGAGCAGTTCTTC.